The 6 T cell receptor beta chains given below trace back to one sample, sequenced in a study of blood T cell repertoires in COVID-19. Only in-frame clones appear in the TCRdb table, and some are missing; sequencing was by immunoSEQ multiplex PCR. The table shows under 500,000 clones, with approximately 90% occurring only once. The sample was peripheral blood. Receptors were obtained from a woman aged 25 to 39 with acute or convalescent COVID-19.

The chain carries TRBV13 and TRBJ2-5, with 7 bases matching TRBD1. This CDR3 region has 13 residues. In germline, CDR1 is PRHDT, CDR2 FYEKMQ (reference sequence). V gave up 5 bases and J gave up 4 bases; unmatched junction bases: 4. CDR3 DNA sequence: TGTGCCAGCAGCCCCAACAGGGGAGAGACCCAGTACTTC. Protein product: CASSPNRGETQYF.

The chain combines TRBV6-1 with TRBJ2-3; D is perhaps TRBD2 (6 bases). CDR1 and CDR2 (germline): MNHNS, SASEGT. This CDR3 contains 14 residues. The ends were cut back, 3 bases at V and 6 bases at J, with 13 bases in the middle. In DNA form, the CDR3 reads TGTGCCAGCAGTGACGGAGGGAAGGGGGATACGCAGTATTTT. This translates into CASSDGGKGDTQYF.

This sequence joins TRBV7-2 and TRBJ2-3; D uncertain. This CDR3 has 12 amino acids. The V end lost 2 bases, the J end lost 6 bases, and 6 bases lay between the germline ends. The germline V gene has CDR1 SGHTA and CDR2 FQGNSA. CDR3 loop: CASSLFRDTQYF. DNA for the CDR3: TGTGCCAGCAGCTTATTCCGGGATACGCAGTATTTT. Filled out from reference TRBV7-2 and TRBJ2-3, the complete variable domain reads GAGVSQSPSNKVTEKGKDVELRCDPISGHTALYWYRQSLGQGLEFLIYFQGNSAPDKSGLPSDRFSAERTGGSVSTLTIQRTQQEDSAVYLCASSLFRDTQYFGPGTRLTVL.

This clone was observed a few times. The chain links TRBV9 to TRBJ2-1; TRBD1 is a possible D gene (5 bases). Per germline, CDR1 SGDLS and CDR2 YYNGEE. V was trimmed by 1 base and J by 9 bases, leaving 11 bases between them. This CDR3 region has 13 residues. The chain's CDR3 is CASSVQGGFEQFF. CDR3 bases: TGTGCCAGCAGCGTACAGGGTGGGTTTGAGCAGTTCTTC.

The chain joins TRBV10-3 to TRBJ1-1, with D tentatively TRBD1 (5 bases). With 4 bases removed from V and 1 base from J, the gap between germline ends came to 10 bases. This CDR3 is 14 amino acids long. Germline assignment: CDR1 ENHRY and CDR2 SYGVKD. This chain's CDR3 is CAISVPGQNTEAFF. The CDR3 DNA follows: TGTGCCATCAGTGTCCCCGGACAGAACACTGAAGCTTTCTTT.

The chain is built from TRBV15 and TRBJ2-5, with 8 bases identical to TRBD2. Germline assignment: CDR1 LNHNV and CDR2 YYDKDF (reference sequence). Trimming took 6 bases from V and 10 from J; bases not matched to a gene: 16. This CDR3 is built from 15 residues. CDR3 loop: CATSPLAGSPGVQYF. For the CDR3, the DNA is TGTGCCACCAGTCCTTTAGCGGGGTCTCCAGGAGTCCAGTACTTC.